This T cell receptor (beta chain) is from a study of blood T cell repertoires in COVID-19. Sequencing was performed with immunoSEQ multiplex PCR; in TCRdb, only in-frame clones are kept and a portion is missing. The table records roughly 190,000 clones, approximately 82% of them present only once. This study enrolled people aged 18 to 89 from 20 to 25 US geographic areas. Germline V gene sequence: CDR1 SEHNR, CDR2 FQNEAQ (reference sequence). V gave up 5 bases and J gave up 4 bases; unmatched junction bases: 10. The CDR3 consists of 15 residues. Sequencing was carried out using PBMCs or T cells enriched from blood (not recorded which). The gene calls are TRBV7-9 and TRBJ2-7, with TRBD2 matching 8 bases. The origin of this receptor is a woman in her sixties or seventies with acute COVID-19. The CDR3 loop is CASSKAGVIPYEQYF. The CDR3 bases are TGTGCCAGCAGCAAAGCGGGAGTTATCCCATACGAGCAGTACTTC.